This T cell receptor beta chain was observed in a study of shared clonotypes between healthy human individuals. Overall study findings and caveats: Despite large depth, sorted-subset datasets appeared incompletely sequenced. When naive CD4 clonotypes were compared across a few donors, about 4.9% were shared. Enrolling few donors narrowed the genetic and exposure-history diversity that was represented.

CDR3 length equals 15 residues. Germline V gene lookup returns CDR1 SGHDT and CDR2 YYEEEE. The V gene lost 0 bases and the J gene lost 1 base, with 7 bases spanning the gap. Each subset's genomic DNA was split evenly across several immunoSEQ plates. Sequencing used immunoSEQ multiplex PCR; TCRdb keeps in-frame clones, though not all of them. The table shows about 680,000 clones, with around 73% occurring only once. Concerning this clone: Its antigen remains unidentified.

The specimen was memory CD4+ T cells sorted from blood. The sample's subset: CD45RA-negative fraction. The gene calls are TRBV5-6 and TRBJ2-2; D unresolved. This clonotype was obtained from a woman younger than 45 in good health. The DNA of the CDR3 is TGTGCCAGCAGCTTGGACCTGGGGAACACCGGGGAGCTGTTTTTT. This translates into CASSLDLGNTGELFF.